These T cell receptor beta chains were read from a single sample in a study of early T cells in non-severe SARS-CoV-2 infection. Via MiXCR, TCRdb re-called the 5' RACE reads, giving one row per CDR3 protein. Among more than 45,000 distinct CDR3 sequences, about 6% were seen once, and the ten largest hold approximately 6.9%. The source was whole blood, collected at baseline. The receptors were gathered from an adult who was a healthcare worker with PCR-confirmed SARS-CoV-2 infection or an uninfected control (not recorded which). Both conserved end residues are part of each CDR3. The D gene is left open where the match is weak. Rows give clone size only sometimes, using once, few, many, or a class for an expanded clone.

TRBJ2-1 . TRBV11-1 TRBD2 CASSFTSGRGEQFF TGTGCCAGCAGCTTTACTAGCGGGAGAGGAGAGCAGTTCTTC
TRBJ1-3 few TRBV7-6 . CASSTGTGTGNTIYF TGTGCCAGCAGCACGGGCACTGGGACTGGAAACACCATATATTTT
TRBJ2-1 many TRBV29-1 TRBD2 CSVGLAGVAGSYNEQFF TGCAGCGTTGGACTAGCGGGAGTAGCCGGATCCTACAATGAGCAGTTCTTC
TRBJ2-5 . TRBV7-3 . CASSVGGDPRETQYF TGTGCCAGCAGCGTCGGCGGGGATCCGCGAGAGACCCAGTACTTC
TRBJ1-1 few TRBV7-6 . CASSLDQGKTEAFF TGTGCCAGCAGCTTAGACCAGGGGAAGACTGAAGCTTTCTTT
TRBJ2-7 few TRBV20-1 TRBD1 CSATRDRGHEQYF TGCAGTGCAACCCGGGACAGGGGCCACGAGCAGTACTTC
TRBJ1-2 many TRBV6-1 TRBD1 CASSEAQGDYGYTF TGTGCCAGCAGTGAAGCGCAGGGGGACTATGGCTACACCTTC
TRBJ1-5 many TRBV2 . CASTKGGAENQPQHF TGTGCCAGCACCAAGGGGGGGGCCGAAAATCAGCCCCAGCATTTT
TRBJ1-5 many TRBV6-5 . CASSSGVNRPQHF TGTGCCAGCAGTTCCGGGGTCAATCGGCCCCAGCATTTT
TRBJ2-5 few TRBV27 . CASSLKSGAARETQYF TGTGCCAGCAGTTTAAAGTCTGGGGCGGCGAGAGAGACCCAGTACTTC
TRBJ1-5 few TRBV20-1 . CSASPGGFQPQHF TGCAGTGCTAGTCCCGGGGGCTTCCAGCCCCAGCATTTT
TRBJ2-7 . TRBV9 . CASSVGGRLGGEQYF TGTGCCAGCAGCGTAGGTGGGCGGTTGGGCGGGGAGCAGTACTTC
TRBJ2-6 few TRBV25-1 TRBD1 CASSGTGSSGANVLTF TGTGCCAGCAGCGGGACAGGGTCCTCTGGGGCCAACGTCCTGACTTTC
TRBJ1-4 few TRBV28 . CASRRQRNEKLFF TGTGCCAGCAGGCGACAGCGTAATGAAAAACTGTTTTTT
TRBJ1-1 many TRBV7-9 . CASSRTENTEAFF TGTGCCAGCAGCCGAACTGAGAACACTGAAGCTTTCTTT
TRBJ2-5 many TRBV20-1 TRBD2 CSAKELAGGPWETQYF TGCAGTGCCAAAGAACTAGCGGGAGGGCCTTGGGAGACCCAGTACTTC
TRBJ1-2 many TRBV7-2 . CASSALPGGPGGANYGYTF TGTGCCAGCAGCGCCCTTCCAGGAGGGCCTGGTGGAGCTAACTATGGCTACACCTTC
TRBJ1-2 many TRBV3-1 . CASSQAGLGNGYTF TGTGCCAGCAGCCAGGCAGGGCTCGGAAATGGCTACACCTTC
TRBJ2-1 few TRBV5-1 TRBD2 CASSFTGTSGNEQFF TGCGCCAGCAGCTTTACCGGGACTAGCGGGAATGAGCAGTTCTTC
TRBJ2-3 . TRBV11-2 TRBD2 CASSQYWTSGSTDTQYF TGTGCCAGCAGCCAGTACTGGACTAGCGGGAGCACAGATACGCAGTATTTT
TRBJ1-6 few TRBV14 . CASRDDRLGPLHF TGTGCCAGCAGGGACGACCGGTTGGGACCCCTCCACTTT
TRBJ1-3 . TRBV5-6 TRBD1 CASSLTGTGFGNTIYF TGTGCCAGCAGCTTGACCGGGACAGGGTTTGGAAACACCATATATTTT
TRBJ1-1 many TRBV7-6 . CASSPYGRGNTEAFF TGTGCCAGCAGCCCCTACGGACGGGGGAACACTGAAGCTTTCTTT
TRBJ1-2 many TRBV5-1 . CASGPTGVGGYTF TGCGCCAGCGGACCTACAGGCGTCGGTGGCTACACCTTC
TRBJ1-1 few TRBV12-3/TRBV12-4 TRBD1 CASSSDRGFGMGTEAFF TGTGCCAGCAGTTCGGACAGGGGGTTCGGTATGGGGACTGAAGCTTTCTTT
TRBJ2-7 . TRBV29-1 TRBD2 CSVDGGLAGGTYEQYF TGCAGCGTTGATGGGGGCCTAGCGGGAGGCACCTACGAGCAGTACTTC
TRBJ2-7 many TRBV18 TRBD1 CASSGDRAAEQYF TGTGCCAGCTCAGGGGACAGGGCTGCTGAGCAGTACTTC
TRBJ2-1 many TRBV5-1 TRBD1 CASSNSKTGEFYNEQFF TGCGCCAGCAGCAACTCAAAGACAGGGGAGTTTTACAATGAGCAGTTCTTC
TRBJ2-1 many TRBV14 TRBD2 CASSPRNGLAGNNEQFF TGTGCCAGCAGTCCAAGGAATGGACTAGCGGGAAACAATGAGCAGTTCTTC
TRBJ2-1 . TRBV20-1 TRBD1 CSARDRLRYNEQFF TGCAGTGCTAGGGACAGGTTGCGCTACAATGAGCAGTTCTTC
TRBJ2-3 few TRBV4-1 TRBD2 CASSRGSGVDTQYF TGCGCCAGCAGCCGCGGTAGCGGGGTGGATACGCAGTATTTT
TRBJ2-1 many TRBV6-2/TRBV6-3 TRBD2 CASSYSTAGRARDEQFF TGTGCCAGCAGTTACTCGACAGCCGGGAGGGCCAGGGATGAGCAGTTCTTC
TRBJ2-2 few TRBV5-4 . CASSPLVGSGELFF TGTGCCAGCAGTCCACTCGTGGGTTCCGGGGAGCTGTTTTTT
TRBJ2-7 few TRBV4-1 TRBD1 CASSRTLTGGSYEQYF TGCGCCAGCAGCCGGACCCTCACAGGGGGCTCCTACGAGCAGTACTTC
TRBJ2-7 many TRBV29-1 TRBD1 CSVEDRTGLSYEQYF TGCAGCGTTGAAGATAGGACAGGGTTGTCCTACGAGCAGTACTTC
TRBJ2-7 many TRBV20-1 . CSACTDKSSYEQYF TGCAGTGCTTGTACTGACAAGAGCTCCTACGAGCAGTACTTC
TRBJ2-3 . TRBV11-3 . CASSPSPVGTDTQYF TGTGCCAGCAGCCCCTCCCCGGTTGGCACAGATACGCAGTATTTT
TRBJ2-2 . TRBV7-2 . CASSSPSVPSTGELFF TGTGCCAGCAGCTCCCCCAGCGTCCCGAGCACCGGGGAGCTGTTTTTT
TRBJ2-7 . TRBV11-1 . CASSLVLYEQYF TGTGCCAGCAGCTTAGTTCTGTACGAGCAGTACTTC
TRBJ1-2 few TRBV27 . CASSLGAGNGYTF TGTGCCAGCAGTTTAGGTGCAGGGAATGGCTACACCTTC
TRBJ1-1 few TRBV2 TRBD1 CASSALLQGGTEAFF TGTGCCAGCAGTGCCCTCCTACAGGGGGGAACTGAAGCTTTCTTT
TRBJ2-3 many TRBV11-2 . CASSSGIATDTQYF TGTGCCAGCAGCTCTGGGATCGCCACAGATACGCAGTATTTT
TRBJ2-6 . TRBV7-3 . CASSSKGGPDVLTF TGTGCCAGCAGCTCAAAGGGGGGGCCCGACGTCCTGACTTTC
TRBJ2-3 few TRBV5-4 . CASSLVGPDTQYF TGTGCCAGCAGCTTGGTTGGGCCAGATACGCAGTATTTT
TRBJ2-1 many TRBV24-1 . CATSDPTATGGNEQFF TGTGCCACCAGTGACCCGACTGCCACCGGCGGCAATGAGCAGTTCTTC